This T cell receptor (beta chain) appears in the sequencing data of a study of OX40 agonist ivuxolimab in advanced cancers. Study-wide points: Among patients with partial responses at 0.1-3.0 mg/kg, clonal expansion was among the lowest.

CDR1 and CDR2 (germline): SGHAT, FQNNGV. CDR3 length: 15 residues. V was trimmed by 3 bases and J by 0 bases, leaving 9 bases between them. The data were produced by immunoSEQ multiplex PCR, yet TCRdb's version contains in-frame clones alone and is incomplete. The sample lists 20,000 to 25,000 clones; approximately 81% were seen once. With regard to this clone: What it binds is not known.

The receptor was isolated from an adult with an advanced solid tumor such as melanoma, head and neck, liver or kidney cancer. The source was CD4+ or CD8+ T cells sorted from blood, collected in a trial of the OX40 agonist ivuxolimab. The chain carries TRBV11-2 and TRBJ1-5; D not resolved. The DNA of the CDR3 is TGTGCCAGCAGCTTCGACTCAGATAGCAATCAGCCCCAGCATTTT. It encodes CASSFDSDSNQPQHF.